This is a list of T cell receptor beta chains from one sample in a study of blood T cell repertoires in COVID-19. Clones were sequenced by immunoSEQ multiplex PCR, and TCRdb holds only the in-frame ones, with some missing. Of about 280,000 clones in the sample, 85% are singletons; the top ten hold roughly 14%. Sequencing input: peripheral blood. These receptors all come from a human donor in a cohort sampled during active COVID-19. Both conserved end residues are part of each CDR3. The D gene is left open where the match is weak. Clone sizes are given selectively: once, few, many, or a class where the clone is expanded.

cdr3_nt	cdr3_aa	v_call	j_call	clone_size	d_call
TGTGCCAGCAGCCAAGATGTAGCGGGAGGTTACAATGAGCAGTTCTTC	CASSQDVAGGYNEQFF	TRBV4-2	TRBJ2-1	few	TRBD2
TGTGCCATCAGCCCGGGACAGGGGGCTGGCACAGATACGCAGTATTTT	CAISPGQGAGTDTQYF	TRBV10-3	TRBJ2-3	-	TRBD1
TGTGCCAGCAGCCAACTAGGACAGTCGTGGGAGACCCAGTACTTC	CASSQLGQSWETQYF	TRBV5-5	TRBJ2-5	-	-
TGTGCCAGCAGCCAAGGCGCAGGGGAAAATGAGCAGTTCTTC	CASSQGAGENEQFF	TRBV3-1/TRBV3-2	TRBJ2-1	-	-
TGTGCCAGCAGCTTAGGGGGAGGCGCCTACGAGCAGTACTTC	CASSLGGGAYEQYF	TRBV11-3	TRBJ2-7	-	-
TGTGCCAGCTCCCCACTACCGGGACTAGCCGACAATGAGCAGTTCTTC	CASSPLPGLADNEQFF	TRBV18	TRBJ2-1	-	TRBD2
TGTGCCAGCAGCCACTCCGGAGGAGGGCCTAATTCACCCCTCCACTTT	CASSHSGGGPNSPLHF	TRBV3-1/TRBV3-2	TRBJ1-6	-	-
TGTGCCAGCAAAACCAGCGGTGGTGAGCAGTTCTTC	CASKTSGGEQFF	TRBV2	TRBJ2-1	-	-
TGTGCCAGTGGACTAGCGGGAGGGGTGGGCTCCTACGAGCAGTACTTC	CASGLAGGVGSYEQYF	TRBV2	TRBJ2-7	-	TRBD2
TGTGCCAGCAGCCAAGACGGTCCCCAGTACTTC	CASSQDGPQYF	TRBV3-1/TRBV3-2	TRBJ2-5	-	-
-	CASSALWASGSMDYNEQFF	TRBV21-1	TRBJ2-1	once	-
TGCAGCGTTGCGACAGGGGTTGACCAGCCCCAGCATTTT	CSVATGVDQPQHF	TRBV29-1	TRBJ1-5	-	TRBD1
TGTGCCAGCAGCTTGGGATTAACAGGGCCCGGGGAGCTGTTTTTT	CASSLGLTGPGELFF	TRBV5-6	TRBJ2-2	-	-
TGTGCCAGTAGAGGGACTAGCGGGTGGGGGAGCTCCTACAATGAGCAGTTCTTC	CASRGTSGWGSSYNEQFF	TRBV19	TRBJ2-1	-	TRBD2
TGCGCCAGCAGCTTGACACCCGGGTATGGCTACACCTTC	CASSLTPGYGYTF	TRBV5-1	TRBJ1-2	-	-
TGTGCCATCTTACCCCTAGCGGGAGTCCACAATGAGCAGTTCTTC	CAILPLAGVHNEQFF	TRBV2	TRBJ2-1	-	TRBD2
TGTGCCAGCAGTGGAGTGGGGGCAAGTGAAGCTTTCTTT	CASSGVGASEAFF	TRBV25-1	TRBJ1-1	few	-
TGTGCCAGCAGCTCCGGGATACAAGAGACCCAGTACTTC	CASSSGIQETQYF	TRBV11-2	TRBJ2-5	-	-
TGTGCCAGCAGTGTACAGGAGTCCCTTGGCAATGAGCAGTTCTTC	CASSVQESLGNEQFF	TRBV6-6	TRBJ2-1	-	-
TGTGCCAGCAGACGGAAAGCGGGAGCTACCTACGAGCAGTACTTC	CASRRKAGATYEQYF	TRBV27	TRBJ2-7	few	TRBD2
TGCGCCAGCAGCGTTGACACAGGGACGAGCGGGGAGCTGTTTTTT	CASSVDTGTSGELFF	TRBV5-1	TRBJ2-2	-	-
TGCGCCAGCAGCAAACGAGGGGAGCGGGAGTGGGTTCAGGACACAGATACGCAGTATTTT	CASSKRGEREWVQDTDTQYF	TRBV4-3	TRBJ2-3	-	TRBD2
TGTGCCAGTAGTATCCGGACAGGCTTCTACGAGCAGTACTTC	CASSIRTGFYEQYF	TRBV19	TRBJ2-7	-	TRBD1
TGTGCCAGCTCACCGAGGCTAGAGACCCAGTACTTC	CASSPRLETQYF	TRBV18	TRBJ2-5	-	-
TGTGCCAGCAGTGACAGGGTATTTAGCTCCTACAATGAGCAGTTCTTC	CASSDRVFSSYNEQFF	TRBV2	TRBJ2-1	-	-